This TCR beta chain appears in the sequencing data of a study of blood T cell repertoires in COVID-19. Generated by immunoSEQ multiplex PCR, the TCRdb table keeps only in-frame clones and is missing some. The repertoire consists of hundreds of thousands of clones, with approximately 91% occurring once and the leading ten covering roughly 0.7%. V was cut by 0 bases and J by 8 bases, with 18 bases left in between. Per germline, CDR1 SGHDT and CDR2 YYEEEE. This CDR3 has 17 residues. The clonotype was recovered from a man between 35 and 55 years old with acute or convalescent COVID-19. The chain combines TRBV5-6 with TRBJ1-6; the D is unclear. Sequencing input: peripheral blood. CDR3 bases: TGTGCCAGCAGCTTGGGTTGGGCAAAATGGGTTGATTCACCCCTCCACTTT. Amino acids: CASSLGWAKWVDSPLHF.